The 13 T cell receptor beta chains presented below share a single source sample, sequenced in a study of a mutant IDH1 vaccine in newly diagnosed glioma. Time point here: week 23, last vaccination. Vaccination comprised doses that each held 300 ug of mutant IDH1 20-mer peptide, plus topical imiquimod. Profiled with immunoSEQ multiplex PCR; TCRdb holds only in-frame clones, not every one. This repertoire shows about 33,000 clones, around nine tenths found once; its top ten account for approximately 2.4%. Their specific antigens are unknown. The sample was PBMCs, taken from a glioma patient whose treatment included an IDH1 peptide vaccine. The receptors here all came from a man in his forties with glioma.

The count of this clone is one. This sequence joins TRBV28 and TRBJ2-7; D may match TRBD1 or TRBD2 (5 bases each). V gave up 5 bases and J gave up 3 bases, with 8 bases separating them. CDR3 length: 12 residues. Germline CDR1 MDHEN, CDR2 SYDVKM. CDR3 sequence: CASSGTFYEQYF. The CDR3 DNA sequence: TGTGCCAGCAGTGGGACCTTCTACGAGCAGTACTTC.

This clone appeared once. The V and J genes are TRBV2 and TRBJ2-2; perhaps TRBD1 as D (6 bases). Germline CDR1 SNHLY, CDR2 FYNNEI. The V gene lost 5 bases and the J gene lost 7 bases, with 14 bases spanning the gap. The CDR3 extends over 14 amino acids. The CDR3 region has the DNA TGTGCCAGCAGTTTCAACAGGGCGGTCGGGGAGCTGTTTTTT. Translating it yields CASSFNRAVGELFF.

This clone has a handful of counts. This chain uses TRBV7-2 with TRBJ1-1; D unclear. The CDR3 spans 15 residues. Trimming took off 4 bases at V and 4 bases at J, with 16 bases between the two ends. CDR1 and CDR2 from the germline V gene are SGHTA and FQGNSA. The CDR3 DNA reads TGTGCCAGCAGCTCCGACGGGTCGGGCGGCACTGAAGCTTTCTTT. Translated, it gives CASSSDGSGGTEAFF.

V usage is TRBV2 and J usage is TRBJ2-7; D is perhaps TRBD1 or TRBD2 (5 bases each). Germline lookup yields CDR1 SNHLY and CDR2 FYNNEI. V was pared by 6 bases and J by 2 bases, with 11 bases between. This CDR3 has 13 amino acids. In nucleotides, the CDR3 is TGTGCCAGCAGAAGGGACCATACCTACGAGCAGTACTTC. Its protein is CASRRDHTYEQYF.

The chain carries TRBV5-1 and TRBJ1-2; TRBD1 agrees at 10 bases. Looked up from germline, CDR1 is SGHRS and CDR2 is YFSETQ. V lost 0 bases to trimming and J lost 4 bases; unmatched junction nucleotides: 12. The CDR3 contains 18 residues. CDR3 region: CASSLGGDRGPLGYGYTF. Here the CDR3 DNA reads TGCGCCAGCAGCTTGGGCGGGGACAGGGGACCTCTTGGCTATGGCTACACCTTC.

The chain carries TRBV7-9 and TRBJ2-7; 8 nucleotides match TRBD2. V lost 6 bases, J lost 0 bases, and 4 bases stayed unmatched. CDR1 and CDR2 (germline): SEHNR, FQNEAQ (reference sequence). This CDR3 has 14 amino acids. Here the CDR3 DNA reads TGTGCCAGCAGTGGTAGCGGGATCTCCTACGAGCAGTACTTC. Translating gives CASSGSGISYEQYF.

The chain recombines TRBV30 with TRBJ1-1; TRBD1 is a possible D gene (5 bases). The CDR3 spans 12 residues. The ends were cut back, 5 bases at V and 10 bases at J, with 17 bases in the middle. Per the germline V gene, CDR1 is GTSNPN and CDR2 is SVGIG (reference sequence). The CDR3: CAWRPGKGGAFF. The CDR3 region has the DNA TGTGCCTGGCGACCAGGGAAGGGTGGAGCTTTCTTT. Together with reference TRBV30 and TRBJ1-1, the CDR3 gives the full variable domain: SQTIHQWPATLVQPVGSPLSLECTVEGTSNPNLYWYRQAAGRGLQLLFYSVGIGQISSEVPQNLSASRPQDRQFILSSKKLLLSDSGFYLCAWRPGKGGAFFGQGTRLTVV.

The chain links TRBV27 to TRBJ2-1; 8 bases are a match to TRBD1. The germline V gene has CDR1 MNHEY and CDR2 SMNVEV (reference sequence). The CDR3 consists of 16 residues. J gave up 1 base and V 6 bases, and 8 bases lay outside the gene matches. The CDR3 DNA follows: TGTGCCAGCAGGGACAGGGCTGGGATATCCTACAATGAGCAGTTCTTC. Translated: CASRDRAGISYNEQFF.

The chain combines TRBV2 with TRBJ1-4; D remains unclear. Trimming left V 2 bases short and J 8 bases short, with 3 bases between. From germline, CDR1 is SNHLY and CDR2 FYNNEI. CDR3 length: 11 amino acids. CDR3 coding DNA: TGTGCCAGCAGTGAATCGGAAAAACTGTTTTTT. It yields the protein CASSESEKLFF. Variable domain in full (rest from reference TRBV2 and TRBJ1-4): EPEVTQTPSHQVTQMGQEVILRCVPISNHLYFYWYRQILGQKVEFLVSFYNNEISEKSEIFDDQFSVERPDGSNFTLKIRSTKLEDSAMYFCASSESEKLFFGSGTQLSVL.

The CDR3 reads CASSHRGLTYEQYF. The DNA of the CDR3 is TGTGCCAGTAGTCATAGGGGACTGACCTACGAGCAGTACTTC. The chain is built from TRBV19 and TRBJ2-7, with D tentatively TRBD2 (6 bases). V shed 5 bases and J shed 2 bases, with 13 bases lying between them. CDR3 length equals 14 residues. The germline gives CDR1 LNHDA, CDR2 SQIVND (reference sequence).

DNA for the CDR3: TGTGCCAGTAGTATTCCAGGGGGTTACGAGCAGTACTTC. Translation: CASSIPGGYEQYF. V gene TRBV19 combines with J gene TRBJ2-7; the match to TRBD1 covers 7 bases. V trimming: 3 bases; J trimming: 4 bases; junction bases outside the gene matches: 3. CDR1 is LNHDA and CDR2 is SQIVND in the germline V gene (reference sequence). This CDR3 has 13 residues. The whole variable domain, remainder taken from reference TRBV19 and TRBJ2-7, is DGGITQSPKYLFRKEGQNVTLSCEQNLNHDAMYWYRQDPGQGLRLIYYSQIVNDFQKGDIAEGYSVSREKKESFPLTVTSAQKNPTAFYLCASSIPGGYEQYFGPGTRLTVT.

This chain joins TRBV7-8 and TRBJ2-3; possible D gene TRBD2, 6 bases. Germline CDR1 reads SGHVS; CDR2 reads FQNEAQ. Trimming removed 0 bases from V and 1 base from J, with 14 bases in between. CDR3 size: 17 residues. The CDR3 nucleotides are TGTGCCAGCAGCTTAGCGGGACTCACCCTGGGCACAGATACGCAGTATTTT. Amino acid sequence: CASSLAGLTLGTDTQYF.

The J gene is TRBJ2-1, the V gene TRBV4-3; TRBD2 matches at 10 bases. V was clipped by 3 bases and J by 9 bases; unmatched bases: 11. Germline V gene lookup returns CDR1 LGHNA and CDR2 YSLEER. This CDR3 has 16 amino acids. The CDR3 loop is CASSQAGLARLFEQFF. CDR3 bases: TGCGCCAGCAGCCAGGCGGGACTAGCGAGACTTTTTGAGCAGTTCTTC.